Following are 10 T cell receptor beta chains from one sample sequenced in a study of cytomegalovirus exposure and HLA in healthy donors. This table comes from immunoSEQ multiplex PCR, and its TCRdb copy is limited to in-frame clones, with some not included. The sample has under 250,000 clones, 87% seen once; the top ten hold about 12%. Sequenced input: PBMCs. These receptors came from a man aged 18 to 29 in good health and CMV-seropositive.

V usage is TRBV10-1 and J usage is TRBJ1-4; D perhaps matches TRBD1 (6 bases). CDR1 WNHNN and CDR2 SYGVQD come from the germline V gene (reference sequence). The CDR3 sequence is 16 residues long. Between the trimmed V and J ends, which lost 1 base and 8 bases, there was a span of 17 bases. The CDR3 protein is CASSECPRGAGEKLFF. DNA of the CDR3: TGCGCCAGCAGTGAGTGCCCCCGGGGGGCTGGGGAAAAACTGTTTTTT.

V and J are TRBV6-1 and TRBJ1-2; 7 bases align to TRBD1. Trimming at V came to 3 bases and at J to 6 bases, leaving 10 bases not matched to a gene. In germline, CDR1 is MNHNS, CDR2 SASEGT. This CDR3 comprises 15 residues. The CDR3 region is CASSDATGTAHGYTF. As DNA, the CDR3 is TGTGCCAGCAGTGATGCTACCGGGACAGCACATGGCTACACCTTC.

This chain uses TRBV6-5 with TRBJ2-7; 12 bases are shared with TRBD1. CDR1 and CDR2 (germline): MNHEY, SVGAGI. Trimming took 6 bases from V and 7 from J; bases not matched to a gene: 10. This CDR3 has 15 residues. CDR3 nucleotides: TGTGCCAGCAGGGACCTCGGGACAGGGGGCGGAGAGCAGTACTTC. It codes for CASRDLGTGGGEQYF.

The chain uses TRBV4-1 and TRBJ1-1, with D hard to call. CDR1 is MGHRA, CDR2 YSYEKL, per germline. The germline V and J ends were trimmed by 1 base and 6 bases, with 9 bases remaining between them. This CDR3 has 13 residues. CDR3 nucleotide sequence: TGCGCCAGCAGCCAAGTTTTCTCGCCTGAAGCTTTCTTT. It yields the protein CASSQVFSPEAFF.

The rearrangement links TRBV29-1 to TRBJ2-1; TRBD1 matches at 10 bases. Per the germline V gene, CDR1 is SQVTM and CDR2 is ANQGSEA. The CDR3 is 16 residues long. V dropped 4 bases and J dropped 3; count of bases not matched to a gene: 9. The CDR3 loop is CSVARGTGDYYNEQFF. CDR3 DNA sequence: TGCAGCGTTGCGAGAGGGACAGGGGACTACTACAATGAGCAGTTCTTC.

The chain links TRBV10-2 to TRBJ2-1; TRBD2 matches at 10 bases. V was pared by 7 bases and J by 8 bases, with 5 bases of the junction left unmatched. The CDR3 is 13 amino acids. Germline V gene sequence: CDR1 WSHSY, CDR2 SAAADI. For the CDR3, the DNA is TGCGCCAGCAAGACTAGCGGGTTCGATGAGCAGTTCTTC. Its protein is CASKTSGFDEQFF.

Here the CDR3 DNA reads TGTGCCAGCAGCTCGGGGGAAAAGGACTTCCTTTTGGATGAGCAGTTCTTC. This translates into CASSSGEKDFLLDEQFF. The chain joins TRBV5-6 to TRBJ2-1, with a weak D call TRBD2 (6 bases). Trimming shortened V by 3 bases and J by 8 bases, and 24 bases separated the two germline ends. This CDR3 has 17 amino acids. In germline, CDR1 is SGHDT, CDR2 YYEEEE.

The chain is built from TRBV30 and TRBJ2-1, with 9 bases fitting TRBD1. V lost 0 bases and J lost 6; bases outside the gene matches: 6. CDR1 and CDR2 from the germline V gene are GTSNPN and SVGIG (reference sequence). This CDR3 is 15 amino acids long. CDR3 coding DNA: TGTGCCTGGAGTGTACGTGGGACAGGGTCCAATGAGCAGTTCTTC. As protein: CAWSVRGTGSNEQFF.

The chain recombines TRBV5-6 with TRBJ1-2; D remains unclear. The V and J ends lost 4 bases and 7 bases respectively, with 11 bases between them. Germline V lookup: CDR1 SGHDT, CDR2 YYEEEE. The CDR3 sequence is 12 residues long. CDR3 nucleotides: TGTGCCAGCAGCCCCTCACGTACTGGCTACACCTTC. It encodes CASSPSRTGYTF. Variable domain in full (rest from reference TRBV5-6 and TRBJ1-2): DAGVTQSPTHLIKTRGQQVTLRCSPKSGHDTVSWYQQALGQGPQFIFQYYEEEERQRGNFPDRFSGHQFPNYSSELNVNALLLGDSALYLCASSPSRTGYTFGSGTRLTVV.

This sequence joins TRBV19 and TRBJ2-1; the D gene is possibly TRBD2 (6 bases). The V and J ends lost 4 bases and 0 bases respectively, with 10 bases between them. The CDR3 sequence is 15 residues long. Germline V CDR1 and CDR2: LNHDA, SQIVND (reference sequence). CDR3 in amino acids: CASSKTGLSYNEQFF. In nucleotides, the CDR3 is TGTGCCAGTAGTAAAACGGGACTCTCCTACAATGAGCAGTTCTTC.